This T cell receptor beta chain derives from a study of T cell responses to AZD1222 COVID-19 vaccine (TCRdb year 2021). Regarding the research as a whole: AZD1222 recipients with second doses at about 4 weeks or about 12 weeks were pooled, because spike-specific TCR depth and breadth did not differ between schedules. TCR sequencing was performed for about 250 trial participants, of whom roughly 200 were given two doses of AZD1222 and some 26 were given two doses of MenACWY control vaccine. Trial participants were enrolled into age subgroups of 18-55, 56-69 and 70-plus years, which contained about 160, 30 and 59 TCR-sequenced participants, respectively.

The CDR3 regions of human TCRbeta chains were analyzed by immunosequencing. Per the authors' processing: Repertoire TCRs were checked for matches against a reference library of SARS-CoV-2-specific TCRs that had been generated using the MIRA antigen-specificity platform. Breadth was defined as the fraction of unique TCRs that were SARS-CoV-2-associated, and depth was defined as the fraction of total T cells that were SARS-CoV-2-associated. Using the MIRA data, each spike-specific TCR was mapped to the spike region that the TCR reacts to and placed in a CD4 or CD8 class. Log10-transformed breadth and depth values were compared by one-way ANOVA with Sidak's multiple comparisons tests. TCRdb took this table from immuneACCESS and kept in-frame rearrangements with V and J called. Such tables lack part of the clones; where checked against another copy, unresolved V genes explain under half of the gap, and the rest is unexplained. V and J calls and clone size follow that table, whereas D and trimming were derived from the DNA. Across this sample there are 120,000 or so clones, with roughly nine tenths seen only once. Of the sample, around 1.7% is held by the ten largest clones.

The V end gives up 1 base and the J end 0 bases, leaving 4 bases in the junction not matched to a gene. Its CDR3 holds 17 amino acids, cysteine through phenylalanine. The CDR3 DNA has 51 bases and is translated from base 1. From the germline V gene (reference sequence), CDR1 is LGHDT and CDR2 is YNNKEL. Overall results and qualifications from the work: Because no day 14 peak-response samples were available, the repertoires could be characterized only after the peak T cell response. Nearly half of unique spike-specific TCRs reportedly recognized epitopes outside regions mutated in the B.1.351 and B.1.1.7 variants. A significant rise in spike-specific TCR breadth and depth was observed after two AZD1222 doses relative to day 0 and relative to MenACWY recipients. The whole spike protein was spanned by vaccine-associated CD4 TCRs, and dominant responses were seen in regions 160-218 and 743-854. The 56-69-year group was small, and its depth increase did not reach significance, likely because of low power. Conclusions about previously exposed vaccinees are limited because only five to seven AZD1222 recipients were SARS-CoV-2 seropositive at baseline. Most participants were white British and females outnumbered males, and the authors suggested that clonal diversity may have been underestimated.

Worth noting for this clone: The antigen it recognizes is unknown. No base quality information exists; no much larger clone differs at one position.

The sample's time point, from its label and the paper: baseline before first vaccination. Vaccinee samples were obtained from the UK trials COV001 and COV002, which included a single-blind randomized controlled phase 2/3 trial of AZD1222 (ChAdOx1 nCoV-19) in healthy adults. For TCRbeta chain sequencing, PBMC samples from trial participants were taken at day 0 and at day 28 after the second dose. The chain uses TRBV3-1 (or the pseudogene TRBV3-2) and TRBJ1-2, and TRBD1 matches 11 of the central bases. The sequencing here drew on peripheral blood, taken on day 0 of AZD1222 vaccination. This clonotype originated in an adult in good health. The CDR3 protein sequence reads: CASSQGGQGASNYGYTF. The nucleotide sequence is TGTGCCAGCAGCCAAGGTGGACAGGGGGCCTCTAACTATGGCTACACCTTC.